This T cell receptor (beta chain) is from a study of STAT5B mutations in CD4+ large granular lymphocyte leukemia. TCRdb keeps only in-frame clones here, not all; method: immunoSEQ multiplex PCR. This table holds roughly 30,000 clones, approximately 80% found once. A word on this clone: Its antigen is unidentified.

Study-wide points: Without HLA matching, higher CD4+ than CD8+ T-LGLL clonality could reflect small sample size.

CDR3 size: 15 residues. The germline V gene encodes CDR1 SNHLY and CDR2 FYNNEI. Trimming removed 6 bases from V and 10 bases from J; junction bases left unmatched: 10. The source material was CD4+ T cells from blood buffy coats. V usage is TRBV2 and J usage is TRBJ2-1, with TRBD2 identical over 12 bases. The TCR was taken from a human donor in good health. Here the CDR3 reads CASRVLAGGPKEQFF. As DNA, the CDR3 is TGTGCCAGCAGAGTCCTAGCGGGGGGGCCAAAAGAGCAGTTCTTC.